This entry is about one T cell receptor beta chain. Its antigen is currently unknown. V was cut by 0 bases and J by 9 bases, with 9 bases left in between. The CDR3 covers 13 residues. CDR1 MNHEY and CDR2 SVGAGI come from the germline V gene. This sample stems from a study of OX40 agonist ivuxolimab in advanced cancers. The overall study: Every 2 weeks, ivuxolimab was infused into the patients intravenously at between 0.01 and 10 mg/kg. A diagnosis of hepatocellular carcinoma, melanoma, renal cell or head and neck cancer was present in dose-escalation patients. Overall study findings and caveats: CD8+ T cells were the subset that, on average, had more expanded clones than CD4+. Both CD4+ and CD8+ T cell populations in blood had undergone clonal expansion by week 6 at 0.1 to 3.0 mg/kg.

Libraries were prepared by immunoSEQ multiplex PCR; TCRdb keeps only in-frame clonotypes and omits some of them. The repertoire consists of about 39,000 clones, with around 90% occurring once and the leading ten covering roughly 21%. V usage is TRBV6-5 and J usage is TRBJ2-1; D gene unclear. The starting material was CD4+ or CD8+ T cells sorted from blood, obtained in a trial of the OX40 agonist ivuxolimab. The source of this sequence is an adult with an advanced solid tumor such as melanoma, head and neck, liver or kidney cancer. CDR3 sequence reads: CASSYSQWGEQFF. As DNA, the CDR3 is TGTGCCAGCAGTTACTCCCAGTGGGGTGAGCAGTTCTTC.